This is a list of T cell receptor beta chains from one sample in a study of Ad26.COV2.S vaccination and SARS-CoV-2 variants. Generated by immunoSEQ multiplex PCR, the TCRdb table keeps only in-frame clones and is missing some. This sample has around 300,000 clones, with around 89% found just once. The source was peripheral blood, collected in a trial of Ad26.COV2.S vaccine versus placebo. Every receptor here comes from a person between 18 and 65 years old who received the Ad26.COV2.S COVID-19 vaccine or a placebo. Both conserved end residues are part of each CDR3. Each record gives: D gene, V gene, J gene, clone size, CDR3 protein, CDR3 DNA. D genes are given only for firm matches. Clone size is not always given. Where it is, it says once, few, many or a class for expanded clones.

NA	TRBV19	TRBJ1-5	NA	CASEDRGNQPQHF	TGTGCCAGTGAAGACCGTGGCAATCAGCCCCAGCATTTT
NA	TRBV10-2	TRBJ2-7	NA	CASMGTAWSYEQYF	TGCGCCAGCATGGGAACAGCCTGGAGCTACGAGCAGTACTTC
NA	TRBV5-1	TRBJ1-2	NA	CASSLELWDPYGYTF	TGCGCCAGCAGCTTGGAATTATGGGATCCCTATGGCTACACCTTC
TRBD1	TRBV5-6	TRBJ1-2	NA	CASSLAGQGVGYTF	TGTGCCAGCAGCTTGGCTGGACAGGGGGTTGGCTACACCTTC
TRBD2	TRBV19	TRBJ2-1	NA	CASCRTSGFNEQFF	TGTGCCAGTTGTCGGACTAGCGGATTCAATGAGCAGTTCTTC
NA	TRBV6-5	TRBJ1-4	NA	CASSLGSNEKLFF	TGTGCCAGCAGTTTAGGGAGTAATGAAAAACTGTTTTTT
NA	TRBV5-4	TRBJ1-1	NA	CASSLGRGEAFF	TGTGCCAGCAGCTTGGGCAGGGGTGAAGCTTTCTTT
NA	TRBV27	TRBJ2-2	NA	CASSSLHNTGELFF	TGTGCCAGCAGTTCCCTCCATAACACCGGGGAGCTGTTTTTT
NA	TRBV24-1	TRBJ2-2	once	CATSDSILTGTGELFF	TGTGCCACCAGTGATTCAATCCTAACGGGGACCGGGGAGCTGTTTTTT
TRBD2	TRBV29-1	TRBJ2-1	NA	CSGGGPDYNEQFF	TGCAGCGGCGGGGGGCCGGACTACAATGAGCAGTTCTTC
NA	TRBV12-3/TRBV12-4	TRBJ2-1	NA	CASSFGYNEQFF	TGTGCCAGCAGTTTTGGGTACAATGAGCAGTTCTTC
NA	TRBV28	TRBJ2-6	once	CASSTPRLAGANVLTF	TGTGCCAGCAGTACTCCCCGGTTGGCTGGGGCCAACGTCCTGACTTTC
NA	TRBV11-2	TRBJ1-3	NA	CASSFNAGPGNTIYF	TGTGCCAGCAGCTTTAATGCAGGCCCTGGAAACACCATATATTTT
TRBD2	TRBV30	TRBJ2-7	NA	CAWSSLAGVEQYF	TGTGCCTGGAGTAGTCTAGCGGGAGTCGAGCAGTACTTC
TRBD1	TRBV7-8	TRBJ1-1	NA	CASKLAQGAGTEAFF	TGTGCCAGCAAATTGGCACAGGGGGCTGGCACTGAAGCTTTCTTT
NA	TRBV3-1/TRBV3-2	TRBJ1-1	NA	CASSQDLGRGTFF	TGTGCCAGCAGCCAAGATTTGGGCAGGGGAACCTTCTTT